Below, 10 T cell receptor beta chains from the same sample are listed, as sequenced in a study of human T cells and chemical hapten exposure. TCRdb analysed the RACE reads with MiXCR anew, one entry per CDR3 protein. The sample records 80,000 to 100,000 distinct CDR3 sequences, roughly a tenth being singletons. Time point: patch test 2, 6 weeks after DPC sensitization. Treatment described: therapeutic diphenylcyclopropenone sensitization with weekly scalp DPC. Sequenced material: whole blood, taken in connection with sensitization to the hapten diphenylcyclopropenone (DPC). The source of these receptors is a woman in her thirties or forties with alopecia areata. Some clones in this sample may be carry-over from other donors' samples.

As regards this clonotype: At one end the junction does not follow the germline gene, possibly because of a read error. This rearrangement joins TRBV20-1 to TRBJ2-7; D is possibly TRBD2 (6 bases). Germline V gives CDR1 DFQATT, CDR2 SNEGSKA (reference sequence). CDR3 size: 14 residues. The CDR3 sequence is CSALKRVGSHEQYF. CDR3 in DNA: TGCAGTGCTTTGAAGCGGGTCGGCTCCCACGAGCAGTACTTC.

This clonotype came up many times. This CDR3 is missing its conserved last phenylalanine or tryptophan, likely due to a read error. No DNA is shown, since the ends of the CDR3 on it are uncertain; the CDR3 is the one TCRdb lists. The chain uses TRBV28 and TRBJ2-1; TRBD2 is taken as the D call from the table, unchecked against the DNA. A total of 16 residues make up the CDR3, ends included. The V gene's germline CDR1 is MDHEN and CDR2 SYDVKM. CDR3 amino acids: CASSLSPGLAGGIHFV.

This clonotype was seen only a few times. The chain recombines TRBV18 with TRBJ2-2; no definite D call. The V end was cut by 0 bases, the J end by 5 bases, with 7 bases between. Germline V gene lookup returns CDR1 KGHSH and CDR2 LQKENI. This CDR3 is built from 14 residues. Written as DNA, the CDR3 is TGTGCCAGCTCACCACCCTCCGCGACCGGGGAGCTGTTTTTT. Protein product: CASSPPSATGELFF.

This sequence joins TRBV6-5 and TRBJ2-7; 9 bases line up with TRBD1. V lost 6 bases, J lost 2 bases, and 5 bases stayed unmatched. CDR3 size: 14 residues. The germline V gene has CDR1 MNHEY and CDR2 SVGAGI. This chain's CDR3 is CASSKDRGTYEQYF. As DNA, the CDR3 is TGTGCCAGCAGCAAGGACAGGGGCACCTACGAGCAGTACTTC.

This clonotype was seen repeatedly, ten times or more. V and J are TRBV28 and TRBJ2-3; perhaps TRBD1 as D (5 bases). From germline, CDR1 is MDHEN and CDR2 SYDVKM. Trimming removed 5 bases from V and 0 bases from J, with 9 bases in between. There are 14 residues in the CDR3. Here the CDR3 DNA reads TGTGCCAGCAGTGACAGTTTGAGCACAGATACGCAGTATTTT. It encodes CASSDSLSTDTQYF.

The CDR3 DNA reads as TGTGCCAGCTCCGACAGGGTACCCTCCTACGAGCAGTACTTC. Protein: CASSDRVPSYEQYF. The chain is built from TRBV6-5 and TRBJ2-7, with 7 positions matching TRBD1. CDR3 size: 14 residues. After removal of 8 bases from V and 0 bases from J, the junction contained 7 bases not matched to a gene. Germline values: CDR1 MNHEY, CDR2 SVGAGI.

This clonotype was counted a few times. The chain recombines TRBV5-1 with TRBJ2-3; D may correspond to TRBD1 or TRBD2 (5 bases each). The CDR3 spans 17 residues. Germline V CDR1 and CDR2: SGHRS, YFSETQ. The V end lost 3 bases, the J end lost 5 bases, and 22 bases lay between the germline ends. CDR3 DNA sequence: TGCGCCAGCAGCTGGCGGATCGGGGACCGGGCGGTAGATACGCAGTATTTT. Protein product: CASSWRIGDRAVDTQYF.

This clonotype was detected ten times or more. The J gene is TRBJ2-1, the V gene TRBV20-1; D unclear. CDR1 and CDR2 (germline): DFQATT, SNEGSKA (reference sequence). The V end lost 3 bases, the J end lost 0 bases, and 15 bases lay between the germline ends. This CDR3 region has 16 residues. The CDR3 bases are TGCAGTGCTAGTTTGGGAAAAACAAGCTCCTACAATGAGCAGTTCTTC. It translates to CSASLGKTSSYNEQFF.

For this clonotype: A much larger clone lies one base from this, so it may be a read error. The rearrangement uses TRBV29-1 and TRBJ2-1, with 7 nucleotides matching TRBD2. Germline values: CDR1 SQVTM, CDR2 ANQGSEA. The CDR3 totals 20 residues. J gave up 0 bases and V 0 bases, and 17 bases lay outside the gene matches. CDR3 amino acids: CSVEDLVQPSGVASYNEQFF. The CDR3, as DNA: TGCAGCGTTGAAGATCTGGTCCAACCTAGCGGAGTAGCCTCCTACAATGAGCAGTTCTTC.

This clonotype came up a few times. The chain joins TRBV21-1 to TRBJ2-7. TRBV21-1 is shown as a pseudogene. This CDR3 comprises 14 residues. As DNA, the CDR3 is TGTGCCAGCAGCGGACGGAAGACAACCTACGAGCAGTACTTC. As protein: CASSGRKTTYEQYF.